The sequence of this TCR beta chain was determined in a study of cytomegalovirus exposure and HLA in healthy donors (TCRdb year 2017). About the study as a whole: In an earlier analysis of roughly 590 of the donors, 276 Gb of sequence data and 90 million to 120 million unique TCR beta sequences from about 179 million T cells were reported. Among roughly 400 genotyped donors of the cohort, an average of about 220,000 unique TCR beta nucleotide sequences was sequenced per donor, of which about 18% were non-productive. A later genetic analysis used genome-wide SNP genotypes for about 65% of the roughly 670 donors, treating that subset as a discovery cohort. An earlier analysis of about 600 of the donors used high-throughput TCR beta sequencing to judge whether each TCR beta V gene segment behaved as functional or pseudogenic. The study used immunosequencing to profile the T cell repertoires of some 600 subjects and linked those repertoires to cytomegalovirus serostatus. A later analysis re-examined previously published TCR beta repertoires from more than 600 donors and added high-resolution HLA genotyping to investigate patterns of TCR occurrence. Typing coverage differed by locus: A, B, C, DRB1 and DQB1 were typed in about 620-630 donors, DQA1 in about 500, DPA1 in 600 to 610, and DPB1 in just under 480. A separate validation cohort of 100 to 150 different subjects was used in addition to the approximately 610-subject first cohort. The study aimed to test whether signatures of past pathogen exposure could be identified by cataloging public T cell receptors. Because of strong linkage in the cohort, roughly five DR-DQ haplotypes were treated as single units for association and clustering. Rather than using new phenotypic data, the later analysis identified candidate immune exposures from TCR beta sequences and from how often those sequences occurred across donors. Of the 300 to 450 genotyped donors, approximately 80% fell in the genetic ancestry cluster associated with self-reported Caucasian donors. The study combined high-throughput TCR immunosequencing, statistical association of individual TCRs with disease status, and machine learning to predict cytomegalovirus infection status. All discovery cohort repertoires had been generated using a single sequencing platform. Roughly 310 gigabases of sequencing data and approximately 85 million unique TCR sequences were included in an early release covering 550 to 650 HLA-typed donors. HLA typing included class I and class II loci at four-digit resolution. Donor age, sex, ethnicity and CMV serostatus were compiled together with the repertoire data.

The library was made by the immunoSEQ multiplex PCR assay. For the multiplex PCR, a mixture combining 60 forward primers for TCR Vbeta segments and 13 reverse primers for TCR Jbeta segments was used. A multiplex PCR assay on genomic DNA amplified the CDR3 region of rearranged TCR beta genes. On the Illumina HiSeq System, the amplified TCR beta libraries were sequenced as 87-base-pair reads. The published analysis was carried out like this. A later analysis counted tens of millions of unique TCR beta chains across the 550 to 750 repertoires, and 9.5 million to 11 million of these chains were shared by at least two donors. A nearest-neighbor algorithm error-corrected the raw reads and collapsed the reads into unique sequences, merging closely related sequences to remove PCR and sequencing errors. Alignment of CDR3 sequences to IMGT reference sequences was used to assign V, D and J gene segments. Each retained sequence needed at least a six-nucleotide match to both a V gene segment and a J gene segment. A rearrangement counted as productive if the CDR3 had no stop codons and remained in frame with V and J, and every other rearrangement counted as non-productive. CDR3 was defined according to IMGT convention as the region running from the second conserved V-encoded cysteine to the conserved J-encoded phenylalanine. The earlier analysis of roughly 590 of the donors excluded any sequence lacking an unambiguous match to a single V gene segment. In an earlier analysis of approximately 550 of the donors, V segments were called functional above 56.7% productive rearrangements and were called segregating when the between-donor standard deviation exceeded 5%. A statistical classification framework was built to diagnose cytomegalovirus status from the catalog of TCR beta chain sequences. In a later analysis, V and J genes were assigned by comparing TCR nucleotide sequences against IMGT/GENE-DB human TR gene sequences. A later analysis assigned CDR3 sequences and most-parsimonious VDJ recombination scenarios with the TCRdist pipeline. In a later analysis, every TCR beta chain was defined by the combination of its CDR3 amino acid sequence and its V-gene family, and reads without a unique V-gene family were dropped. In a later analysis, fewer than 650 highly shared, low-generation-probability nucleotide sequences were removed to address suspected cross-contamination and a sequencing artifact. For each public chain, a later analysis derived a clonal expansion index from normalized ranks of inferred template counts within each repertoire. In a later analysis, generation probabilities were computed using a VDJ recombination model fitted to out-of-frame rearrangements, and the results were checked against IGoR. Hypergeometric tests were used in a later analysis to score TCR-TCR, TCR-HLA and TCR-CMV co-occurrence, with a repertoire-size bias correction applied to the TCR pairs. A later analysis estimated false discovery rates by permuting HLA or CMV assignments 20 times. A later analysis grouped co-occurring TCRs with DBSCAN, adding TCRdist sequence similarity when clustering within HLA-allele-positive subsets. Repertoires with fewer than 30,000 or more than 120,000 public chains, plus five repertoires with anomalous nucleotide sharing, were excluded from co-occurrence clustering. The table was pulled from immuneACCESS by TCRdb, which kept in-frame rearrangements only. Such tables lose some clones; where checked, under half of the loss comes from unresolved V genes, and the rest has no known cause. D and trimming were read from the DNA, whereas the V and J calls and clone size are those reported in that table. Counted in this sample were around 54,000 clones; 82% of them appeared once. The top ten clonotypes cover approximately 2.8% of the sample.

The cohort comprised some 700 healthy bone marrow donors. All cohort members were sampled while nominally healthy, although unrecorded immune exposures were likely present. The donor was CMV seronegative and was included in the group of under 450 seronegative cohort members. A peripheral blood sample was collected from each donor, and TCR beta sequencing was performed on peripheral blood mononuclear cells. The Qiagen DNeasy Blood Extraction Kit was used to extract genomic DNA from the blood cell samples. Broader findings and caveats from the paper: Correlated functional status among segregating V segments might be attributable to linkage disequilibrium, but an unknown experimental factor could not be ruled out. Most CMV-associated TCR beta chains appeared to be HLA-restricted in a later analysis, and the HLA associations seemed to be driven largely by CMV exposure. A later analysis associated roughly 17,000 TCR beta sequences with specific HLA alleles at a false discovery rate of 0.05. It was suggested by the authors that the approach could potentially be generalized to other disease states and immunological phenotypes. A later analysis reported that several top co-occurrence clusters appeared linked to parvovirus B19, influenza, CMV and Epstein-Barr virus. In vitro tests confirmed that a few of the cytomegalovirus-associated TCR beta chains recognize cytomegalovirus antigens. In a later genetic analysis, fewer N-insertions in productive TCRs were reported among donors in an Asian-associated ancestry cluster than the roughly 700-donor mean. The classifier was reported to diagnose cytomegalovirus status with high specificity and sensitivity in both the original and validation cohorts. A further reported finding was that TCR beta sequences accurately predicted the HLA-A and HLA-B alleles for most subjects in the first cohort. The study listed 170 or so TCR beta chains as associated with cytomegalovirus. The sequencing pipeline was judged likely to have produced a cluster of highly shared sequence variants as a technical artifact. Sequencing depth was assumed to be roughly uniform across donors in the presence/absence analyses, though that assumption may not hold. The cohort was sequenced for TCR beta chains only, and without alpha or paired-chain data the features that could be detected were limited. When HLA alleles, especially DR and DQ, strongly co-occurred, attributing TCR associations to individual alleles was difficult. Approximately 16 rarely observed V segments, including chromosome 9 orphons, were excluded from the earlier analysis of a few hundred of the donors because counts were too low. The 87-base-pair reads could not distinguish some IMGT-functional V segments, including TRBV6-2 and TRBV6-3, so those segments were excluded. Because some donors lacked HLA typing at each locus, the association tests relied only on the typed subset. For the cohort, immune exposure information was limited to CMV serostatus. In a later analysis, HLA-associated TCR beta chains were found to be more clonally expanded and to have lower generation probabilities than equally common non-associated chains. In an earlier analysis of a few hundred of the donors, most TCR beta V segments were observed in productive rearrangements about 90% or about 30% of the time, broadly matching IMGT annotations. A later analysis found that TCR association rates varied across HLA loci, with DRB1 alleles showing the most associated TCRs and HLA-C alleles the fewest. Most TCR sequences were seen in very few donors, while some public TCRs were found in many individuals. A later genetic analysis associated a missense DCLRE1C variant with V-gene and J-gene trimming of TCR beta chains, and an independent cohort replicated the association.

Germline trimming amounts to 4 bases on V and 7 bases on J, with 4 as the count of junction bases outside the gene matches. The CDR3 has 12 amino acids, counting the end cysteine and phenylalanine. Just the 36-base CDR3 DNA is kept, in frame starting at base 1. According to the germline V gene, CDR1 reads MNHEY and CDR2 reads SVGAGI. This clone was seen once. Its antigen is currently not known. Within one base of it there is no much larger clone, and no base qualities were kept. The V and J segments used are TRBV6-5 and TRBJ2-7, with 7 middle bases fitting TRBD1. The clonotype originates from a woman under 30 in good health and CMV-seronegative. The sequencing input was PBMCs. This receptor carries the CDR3 CASSSPGGEQYF. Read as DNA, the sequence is TGTGCCAGCAGTTCCCCAGGGGGAGAGCAGTACTTC.